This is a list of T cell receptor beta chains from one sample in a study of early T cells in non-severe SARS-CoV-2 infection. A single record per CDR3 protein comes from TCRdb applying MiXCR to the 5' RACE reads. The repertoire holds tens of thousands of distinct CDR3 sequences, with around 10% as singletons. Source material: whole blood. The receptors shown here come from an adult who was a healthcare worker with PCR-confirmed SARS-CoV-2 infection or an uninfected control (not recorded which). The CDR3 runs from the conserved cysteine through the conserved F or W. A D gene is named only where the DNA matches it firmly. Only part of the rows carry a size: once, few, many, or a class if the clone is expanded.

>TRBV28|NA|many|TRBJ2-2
CASRGGANTGELFF
TGTGCCAGCAGGGGGGGTGCGAACACCGGGGAGCTGTTTTTT
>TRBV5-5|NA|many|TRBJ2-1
CASSRETGDEQFF
TGTGCCAGCAGCCGGGAGACTGGGGATGAGCAGTTCTTC
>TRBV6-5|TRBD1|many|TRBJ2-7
CASSYTRDRVYEQYF
TGTGCCAGCAGTTACACCCGGGACAGGGTTTACGAGCAGTACTTC
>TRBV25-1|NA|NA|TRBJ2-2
CASREGPAGELFF
TGTGCCAGCAGGGAGGGCCCAGCCGGGGAGCTGTTTTTT
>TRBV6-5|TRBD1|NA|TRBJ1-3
CASSYSELTGVPLSGNTIYF
TGTGCCAGCAGTTACTCGGAGCTAACAGGGGTACCTCTTTCTGGAAACACCATATATTTT
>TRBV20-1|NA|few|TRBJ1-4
CSASVGHGEKLFF
TGCAGTGCTAGTGTGGGGCATGGTGAAAAACTGTTTTTT
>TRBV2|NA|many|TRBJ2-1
CASSLGQLLPYNEQFF
TGTGCCAGCAGTCTTGGACAGCTACTACCCTACAATGAGCAGTTCTTC
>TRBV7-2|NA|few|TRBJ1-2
CASSFGPNYGYTF
TGTGCCAGCAGCTTCGGACCTAACTATGGCTACACCTTC
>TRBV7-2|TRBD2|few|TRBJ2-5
CASSLVTSGKETQYF
TGTGCCAGCAGCTTAGTGACTAGCGGGAAAGAGACCCAGTACTTC
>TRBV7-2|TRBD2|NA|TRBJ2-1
CASSPRGLAGGNEQFF
TGTGCCAGCAGCCCCCGAGGACTAGCGGGAGGGAATGAGCAGTTCTTC
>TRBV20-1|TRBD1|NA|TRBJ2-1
CRAGGDEQFF
TGCAGGGCAGGGGGCGATGAGCAGTTCTTC
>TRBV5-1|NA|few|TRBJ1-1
CASSLEEARGEAFF
TGCGCCAGCAGCTTGGAAGAGGCCCGGGGTGAAGCTTTCTTT
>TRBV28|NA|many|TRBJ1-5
CASSVQGFYQPQHF
TGTGCCAGCAGTGTACAGGGATTCTATCAGCCCCAGCATTTT
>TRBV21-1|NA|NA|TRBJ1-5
CASRPGPKGNQPQHF
TGTGCCAGCAGGCCGGGGCCCAAGGGCAATCAGCCCCAGCATTTT
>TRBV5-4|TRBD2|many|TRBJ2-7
CASSRAGVSSYEQYF
TGTGCCAGCAGTAGAGCGGGAGTTTCCTCCTACGAGCAGTACTTC
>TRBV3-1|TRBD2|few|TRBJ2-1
CASSPPPGTSRSSYNEQFF
TGTGCCAGCAGCCCACCCCCCGGGACTAGCAGAAGCTCCTACAATGAGCAGTTCTTC
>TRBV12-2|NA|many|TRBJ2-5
CASRLVPGGGQETQYF
TGTGCAAGTCGCTTAGTCCCAGGGGGGGGTCAAGAGACCCAGTACTTC
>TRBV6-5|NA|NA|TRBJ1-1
CVSSYSIWTLEAFF
TGTGTCAGCAGTTACTCGATCTGGACCCTAGAAGCTTTCTTT
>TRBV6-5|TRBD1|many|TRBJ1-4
CASSPTGEGEKLFF
TGTGCCAGCAGCCCGACAGGGGAGGGCGAAAAACTGTTTTTT
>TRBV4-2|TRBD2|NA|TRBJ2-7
CASSQELAGVTYEQYF
TGTGCCAGCAGCCAAGAACTAGCGGGAGTGACCTACGAGCAGTACTTC
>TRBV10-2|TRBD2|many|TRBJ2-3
CASSESPTSGRADTQYF
TGCGCCAGCAGTGAGTCCCCAACTAGCGGGAGGGCAGATACGCAGTATTTT
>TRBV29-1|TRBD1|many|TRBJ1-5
CSVGQGNGQPQHF
TGCAGCGTTGGACAGGGGAACGGTCAGCCCCAGCATTTT
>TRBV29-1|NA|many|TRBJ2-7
CSVESGRTYEQYF
TGCAGCGTTGAATCGGGGCGGACCTACGAGCAGTACTTC
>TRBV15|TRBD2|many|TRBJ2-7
CATSRVRGDSYEQYF
TGTGCCACCAGCAGAGTTCGGGGGGACTCCTACGAGCAGTACTTC
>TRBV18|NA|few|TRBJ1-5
CASSPQGDNQPQHF
TGTGCCAGCTCACCACAGGGGGACAATCAGCCCCAGCATTTT
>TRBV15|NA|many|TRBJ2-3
CATSPRPRDTQYF
TGTGCCACCAGCCCCCGGCCCCGGGATACGCAGTATTTT
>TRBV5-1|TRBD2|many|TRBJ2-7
CASSLDGGGTSYEQYF
TGCGCCAGCAGCTTGGATGGCGGGGGGACATCCTACGAGCAGTACTTC
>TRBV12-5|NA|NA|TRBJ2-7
CASGWGYEQYF
TGTGCTAGTGGTTGGGGGTACGAGCAGTACTTC
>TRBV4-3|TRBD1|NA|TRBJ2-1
CASSYGDSYNEQFF
TGCGCCAGCAGCTATGGGGACAGTTACAATGAGCAGTTCTTC
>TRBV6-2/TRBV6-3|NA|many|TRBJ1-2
CASSYSAGGDGYTF
TGTGCCAGCAGTTACTCTGCCGGGGGCGATGGCTACACCTTC
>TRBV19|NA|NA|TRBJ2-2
CASSRGSGSLAGELFF
TGTGCCAGTAGTAGGGGTAGTGGGAGCCTCGCCGGGGAGCTGTTTTTT
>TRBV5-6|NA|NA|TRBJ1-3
CASSFAGPGNTIYF
TGTGCCAGCAGCTTTGCAGGACCTGGAAACACCATATATTTT
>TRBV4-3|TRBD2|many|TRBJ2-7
CASSQDLAGEKYEQYF
TGCGCCAGCAGCCAAGATTTAGCGGGAGAGAAATACGAGCAGTACTTC
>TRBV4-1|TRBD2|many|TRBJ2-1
CASSQAQLAGPYNEQFF
TGCGCCAGCAGCCAAGCGCAATTAGCGGGACCCTACAATGAGCAGTTCTTC
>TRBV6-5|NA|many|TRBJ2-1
CASRTRGYNEQFF
TGTGCCAGCAGAACTAGGGGCTACAATGAGCAGTTCTTC
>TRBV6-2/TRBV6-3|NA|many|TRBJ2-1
CASSFPELTEQFF
TGTGCCAGCAGTTTTCCTGAACTTACTGAGCAGTTCTTC
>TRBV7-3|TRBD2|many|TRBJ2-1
CASSNGLAGNNEQFF
TGTGCCAGCAGCAATGGACTAGCGGGTAACAATGAGCAGTTCTTC
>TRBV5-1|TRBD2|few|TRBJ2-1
CASNGLASNEQFF
TGCGCCAGCAATGGACTAGCTTCCAATGAGCAGTTCTTC
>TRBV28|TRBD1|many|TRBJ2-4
CASSTGQGENIQYF
TGTGCCAGCAGTACTGGACAGGGCGAAAACATTCAGTACTTC
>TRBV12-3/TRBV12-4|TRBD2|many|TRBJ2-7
CASSSSGRDWYEQYF
TGTGCCAGCAGCTCGAGCGGGAGGGATTGGTACGAGCAGTACTTC
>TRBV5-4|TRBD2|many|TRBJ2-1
CASSSGGTSGFYNEQFF
TGTGCCAGCAGCTCCGGCGGGACTAGCGGTTTTTACAATGAGCAGTTCTTC
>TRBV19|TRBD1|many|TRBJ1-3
CAARTGGNSDAIYF
TGTGCCGCCCGGACAGGGGGGAACTCTGACGCCATATATTTT
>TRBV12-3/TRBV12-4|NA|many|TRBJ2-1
CASSLRTNNEQFF
TGTGCCAGCAGTTTGCGGACCAACAATGAGCAGTTCTTC
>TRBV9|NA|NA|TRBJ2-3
CASSVVSTDTQYF
TGTGCCAGCAGCGTAGTTAGCACAGATACGCAGTATTTT
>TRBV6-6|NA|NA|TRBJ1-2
CASSYGLWGPNYGYTF
TGTGCCAGCAGTTACGGTCTATGGGGCCCTAACTATGGCTACACCTTC
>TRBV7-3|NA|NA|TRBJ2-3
CASSLGRGWGTDTQYF
TGTGCCAGCAGCTTAGGAAGGGGCTGGGGCACAGATACGCAGTATTTT
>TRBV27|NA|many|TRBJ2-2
CASSLGGANTGELFF
TGTGCCAGCAGTTTGGGCGGGGCGAACACCGGGGAGCTGTTTTTT
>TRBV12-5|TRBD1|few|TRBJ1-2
CASGLTGGDYGYTF
TGTGCTAGTGGTTTGACAGGGGGCGACTATGGCTACACCTTC
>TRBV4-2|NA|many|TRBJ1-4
CASSQEAGTANEKLFF
TGTGCCAGCAGCCAAGAAGCGGGCACGGCTAATGAAAAACTGTTTTTT
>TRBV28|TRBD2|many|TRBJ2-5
CASTPGGVQETQYF
TGTGCCAGCACCCCCGGGGGGGTCCAAGAGACCCAGTACTTC
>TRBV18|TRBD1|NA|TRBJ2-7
CASSPPGQTYEQYF
TGTGCCAGCTCACCACCGGGACAGACCTACGAGCAGTACTTC
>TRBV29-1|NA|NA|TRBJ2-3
CSVARRISTDTQYF
TGCAGCGTTGCGAGACGGATAAGCACAGATACGCAGTATTTT